The 6 T cell receptor beta chains given below trace back to one sample, sequenced in a study of a mutant IDH1 vaccine in newly diagnosed glioma. The time point here: baseline, week 1 (first vaccination visit). Sample treatment: pre-vaccination baseline after standard-of-care therapy. Sequenced by immunoSEQ multiplex PCR; TCRdb stores in-frame clones only, minus some. There are tens of thousands of clones in the sample; around 93% occur only once, and about 1.2% lies in the top ten. The source material was PBMCs, sampled from a glioma patient treated with radiotherapy, temozolomide or both. The receptor source for this set is a man aged 35 to 55 with glioma.

This rearrangement joins TRBV2 to TRBJ2-5, with 10 bases aligning to TRBD2. V lost 5 bases, J lost 2 bases, and 5 bases stayed unmatched. CDR1 and CDR2 (germline): SNHLY, FYNNEI. The length of the CDR3 is 15 residues. The DNA of the CDR3 is TGTGCCAGCAGTCCAACTAGCGGGACACAAGAGACCCAGTACTTC. Translating gives CASSPTSGTQETQYF.

The chain joins TRBV10-2 to TRBJ2-1; TRBD1 aligns across 9 bases. From germline, CDR1 is WSHSY and CDR2 SAAADI. CDR3 length: 14 residues. The V gene end was trimmed by 8 bases and the J gene end by 8 bases; junction bases not matched to a gene: 10. The CDR3 coding sequence is TGCGCCAGCCTTCCGGGGACAGGGTGGTATGAGCAGTTCTTC. It encodes CASLPGTGWYEQFF.

The genes are TRBV7-6 and TRBJ2-5; maybe TRBD2 (5 bases). V dropped 5 bases and J dropped 1 base, with 17 bases sitting between them. CDR1 SGHVS and CDR2 FNYEAQ come from the germline V gene. This CDR3 region has 16 residues. In DNA, the CDR3 is TGTGCCAGCAGCCGTGAGCGCCGGGAAGGCCAAGAGACCCAGTACTTC. Its protein is CASSRERREGQETQYF.

The chain uses TRBV30 and TRBJ1-2; 7 nucleotides agree with TRBD1. The CDR3 is 16 residues long. Germline lookup yields CDR1 GTSNPN and CDR2 SVGIG (reference sequence). V dropped 2 bases and J dropped 1; count of bases not matched to a gene: 10. The CDR3 DNA reads as TGTGCCTGGAGTACCCCCGGGACAGAAAATAACTATGGCTACACCTTC. As protein: CAWSTPGTENNYGYTF.

The rearrangement uses TRBV4-2 and TRBJ2-5; possible D gene TRBD1, 5 bases. V lost 0 bases and J lost 3, with 11 bases in between. This CDR3 contains 15 residues. Looked up from germline, CDR1 is LGHNA and CDR2 is YNFKEQ. The CDR3, as DNA: TGTGCCAGCAGCCAAGATTGGGGCAGGGAAGAGACCCAGTACTTC. Its protein product is CASSQDWGREETQYF.

CDR3 residues: CASSLRDHGLNQPQHF. Written as DNA, the CDR3 is TGTGCCAGCAGCCTCCGGGACCATGGGTTAAATCAGCCCCAGCATTTT. The rearrangement joins TRBV7-2 to TRBJ1-5; weak D call: TRBD1 (5 bases). Germline V gives CDR1 SGHTA, CDR2 FQGNSA. The V and J ends lost 5 bases and 4 bases respectively, with 18 bases between them. The CDR3 is 16 amino acids.